Below, one TCR beta chain is given with its context. This specimen comes from a study of blood T cell repertoires in COVID-19. The V end lost 4 bases, the J end lost 7 bases, and 8 bases lay between the germline ends. The CDR3 runs to 11 residues. Per germline, CDR1 MNHEY and CDR2 SVGEGT. Libraries were prepared by immunoSEQ multiplex PCR; TCRdb keeps only in-frame clonotypes and omits some of them. The sample has under 450,000 clones, around 87% seen once; the top ten hold around 1.3%. The TCR sequence derives from a man aged 25 to 40 who had recovered from COVID-19. The specimen was PBMCs or T cells enriched from blood (not recorded which). The chain links TRBV6-2 or TRBV6-3 to TRBJ2-7, with no clear D. CDR3 in DNA: TGTGCCAGCAGTTGGGCTGGGGAGCAGTACTTC. This translates into CASSWAGEQYF.